This T cell receptor beta chain was recorded in a study of control samples from healthy donors and cancer patients. This clone has only one observation. The CDR3 covers 15 residues. With V trimmed by 4 bases and J by 4 bases, 4 bases remained unmatched. The V gene's germline CDR1 is SNHLY and CDR2 FYNNEI. Profiling relied on immunoSEQ multiplex PCR, and the TCRdb table lists in-frame clones only, not all of them. The data contain roughly 150,000 clones, about 93% of them singletons. This TCR came from a man between 45 and 60 years old in good health. The sample was blood. This chain uses TRBV2 with TRBJ1-6, with TRBD1 identical over 7 bases. The CDR3 nucleotides are TGTGCCAGCAGTGCCGACAGGGCTTATAATTCACCCCTCCACTTT. This encodes CASSADRAYNSPLHF.